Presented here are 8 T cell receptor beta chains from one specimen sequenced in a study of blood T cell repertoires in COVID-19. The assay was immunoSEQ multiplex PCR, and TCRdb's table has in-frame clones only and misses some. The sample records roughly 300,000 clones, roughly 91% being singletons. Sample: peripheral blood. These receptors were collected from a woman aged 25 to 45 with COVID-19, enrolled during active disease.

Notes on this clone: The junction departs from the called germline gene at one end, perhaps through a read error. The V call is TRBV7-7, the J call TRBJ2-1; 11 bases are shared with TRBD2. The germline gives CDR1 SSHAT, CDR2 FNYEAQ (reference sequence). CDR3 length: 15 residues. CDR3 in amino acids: CASSPTSGAYNEQFF. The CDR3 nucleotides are TGTGCTAGCAGCCCGACTAGCGGGGCTTACAATGAGCAGTTCTTC.

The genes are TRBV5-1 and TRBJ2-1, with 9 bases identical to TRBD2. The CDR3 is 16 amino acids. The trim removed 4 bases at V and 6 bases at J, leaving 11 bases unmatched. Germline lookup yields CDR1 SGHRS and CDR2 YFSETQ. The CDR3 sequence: CASSRSTSGLANEQFF. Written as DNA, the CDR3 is TGCGCCAGCAGCAGGTCGACTAGCGGCCTAGCCAATGAGCAGTTCTTC.

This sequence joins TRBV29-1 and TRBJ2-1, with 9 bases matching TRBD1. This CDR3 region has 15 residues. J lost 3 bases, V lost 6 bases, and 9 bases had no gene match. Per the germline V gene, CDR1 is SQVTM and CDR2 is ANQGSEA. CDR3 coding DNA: TGCAGCGTCCCGACCGGACAGGGGAACTACAATGAGCAGTTCTTC. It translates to CSVPTGQGNYNEQFF.

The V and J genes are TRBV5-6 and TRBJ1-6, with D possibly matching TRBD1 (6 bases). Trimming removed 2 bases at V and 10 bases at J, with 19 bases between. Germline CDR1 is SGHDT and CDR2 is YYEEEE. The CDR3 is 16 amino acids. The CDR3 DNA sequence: TGTGCCAGCAGCTTCATGACAGGTACATTAGGATCACCCCTCCACTTT. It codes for CASSFMTGTLGSPLHF.

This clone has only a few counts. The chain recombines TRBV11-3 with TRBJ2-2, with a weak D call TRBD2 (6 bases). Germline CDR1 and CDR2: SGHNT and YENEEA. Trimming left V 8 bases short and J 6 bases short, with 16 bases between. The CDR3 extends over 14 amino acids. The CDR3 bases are TGTGCCAGCTCCCGGGGAGGTCGGTCCGGGGAGCTGTTTTTT. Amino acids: CASSRGGRSGELFF.

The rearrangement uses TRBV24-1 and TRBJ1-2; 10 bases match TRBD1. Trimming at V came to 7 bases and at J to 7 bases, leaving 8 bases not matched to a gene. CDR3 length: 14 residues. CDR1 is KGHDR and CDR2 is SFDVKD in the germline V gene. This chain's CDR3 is CATSLGQGMSGYTF. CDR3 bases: TGTGCCACCAGCCTGGGACAGGGGATGAGTGGCTACACCTTC.

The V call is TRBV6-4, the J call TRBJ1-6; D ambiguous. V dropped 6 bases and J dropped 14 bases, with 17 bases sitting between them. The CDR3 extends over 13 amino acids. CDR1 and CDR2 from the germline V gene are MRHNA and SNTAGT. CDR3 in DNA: TGTGCCAGCAGAGAGACCCCCGGCGGGGCCCTCCACTTT. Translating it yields CASRETPGGALHF.

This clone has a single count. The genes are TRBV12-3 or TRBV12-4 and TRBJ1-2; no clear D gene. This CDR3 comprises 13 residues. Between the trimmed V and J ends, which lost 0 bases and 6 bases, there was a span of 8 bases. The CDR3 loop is CASSLALTDGYTF. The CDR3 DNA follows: TGTGCCAGCAGTTTAGCGCTAACCGATGGCTACACCTTC.